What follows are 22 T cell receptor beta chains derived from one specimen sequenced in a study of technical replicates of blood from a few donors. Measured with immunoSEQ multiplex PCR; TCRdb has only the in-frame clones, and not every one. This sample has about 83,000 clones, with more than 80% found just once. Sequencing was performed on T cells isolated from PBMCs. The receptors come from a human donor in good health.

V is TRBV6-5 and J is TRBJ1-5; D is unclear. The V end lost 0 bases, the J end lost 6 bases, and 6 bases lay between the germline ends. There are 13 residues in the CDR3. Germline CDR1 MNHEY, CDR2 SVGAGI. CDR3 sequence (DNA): TGTGCCAGCAGTTACTCGCGGGGTCAGCCCCAGCATTTT. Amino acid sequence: CASSYSRGQPQHF.

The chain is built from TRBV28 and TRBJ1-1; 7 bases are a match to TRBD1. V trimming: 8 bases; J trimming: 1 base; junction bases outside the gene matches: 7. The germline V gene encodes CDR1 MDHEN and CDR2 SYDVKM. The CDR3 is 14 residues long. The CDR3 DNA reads TGTGCCAGCTTAACGTCAGGGGGGAACACTGAAGCTTTCTTT. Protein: CASLTSGGNTEAFF.

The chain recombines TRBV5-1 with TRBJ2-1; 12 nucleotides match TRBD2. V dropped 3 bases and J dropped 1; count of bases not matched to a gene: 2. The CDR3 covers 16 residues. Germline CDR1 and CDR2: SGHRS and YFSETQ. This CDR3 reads CASSSTSGRSYNEQFF. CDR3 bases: TGCGCCAGCAGCTCTACTAGCGGGAGGTCCTACAATGAGCAGTTCTTC.

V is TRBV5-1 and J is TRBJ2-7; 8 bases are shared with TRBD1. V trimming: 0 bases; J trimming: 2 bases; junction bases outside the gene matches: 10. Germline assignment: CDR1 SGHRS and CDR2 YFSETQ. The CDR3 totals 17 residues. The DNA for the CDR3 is TGCGCCAGCAGCTTGGAGGGACAGGTAGGCCTAGCCTACGAGCAGTACTTC. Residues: CASSLEGQVGLAYEQYF.

The chain's CDR3 is CASSVSYEQYF. Written as DNA, the CDR3 is TGTGCCAGCAGTGTATCCTACGAGCAGTACTTC. The rearrangement uses TRBV25-1 and TRBJ2-7; the D is unclear. V was clipped by 4 bases and J by 1 base, with 2 bases between them. Germline CDR1 and CDR2: MGHDK and SYGVNS. The CDR3 sequence is 11 residues long.

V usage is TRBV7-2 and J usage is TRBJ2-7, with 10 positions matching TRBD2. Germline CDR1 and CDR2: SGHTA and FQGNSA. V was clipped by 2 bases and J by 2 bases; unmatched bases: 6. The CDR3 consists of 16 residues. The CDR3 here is CASSLYLAGGPYEQYF. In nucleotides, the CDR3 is TGTGCCAGCAGCTTATACTTAGCGGGGGGACCCTACGAGCAGTACTTC.

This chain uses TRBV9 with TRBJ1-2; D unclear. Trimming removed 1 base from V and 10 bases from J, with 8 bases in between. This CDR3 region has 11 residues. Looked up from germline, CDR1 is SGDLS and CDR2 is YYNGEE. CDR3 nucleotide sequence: TGTGCCAGCAGCGTAAGCTCCAACTACACCTTC. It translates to CASSVSSNYTF.

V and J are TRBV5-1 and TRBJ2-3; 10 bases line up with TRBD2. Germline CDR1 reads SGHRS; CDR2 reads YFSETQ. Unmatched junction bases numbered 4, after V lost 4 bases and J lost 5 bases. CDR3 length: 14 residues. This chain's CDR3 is CASSGRTSGDTQYF. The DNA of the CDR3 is TGCGCCAGCAGCGGCAGGACTAGCGGAGATACGCAGTATTTT.

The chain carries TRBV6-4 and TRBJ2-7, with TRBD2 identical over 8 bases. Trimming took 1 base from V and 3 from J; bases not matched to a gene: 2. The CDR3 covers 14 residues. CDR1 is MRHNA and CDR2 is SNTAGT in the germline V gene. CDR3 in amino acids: CASSDLRGDYEQYF. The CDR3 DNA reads TGTGCCAGCAGTGACTTGCGGGGGGACTACGAGCAGTACTTC.

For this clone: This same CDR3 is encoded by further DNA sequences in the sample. The CDR3 nucleotides are TGTGCCAGTAGCGCGACAGGCGGCTCCAATCAGCCCCAGCATTTT. As protein: CASSATGGSNQPQHF. The rearrangement uses TRBV19 and TRBJ1-5; the D gene is possibly TRBD1 (6 bases). The CDR3 extends over 15 amino acids. Trimming removed 6 bases from V and 3 bases from J, with 15 bases in between. Germline V gene data show CDR1 as LNHDA and CDR2 as SQIVND (reference sequence).

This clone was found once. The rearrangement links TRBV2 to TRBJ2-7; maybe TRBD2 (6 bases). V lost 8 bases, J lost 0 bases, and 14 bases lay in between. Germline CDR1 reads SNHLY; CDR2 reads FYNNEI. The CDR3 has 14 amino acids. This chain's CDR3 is CASVGTANSYEQYF. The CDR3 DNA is TGTGCCAGCGTCGGGACTGCTAACTCCTACGAGCAGTACTTC.

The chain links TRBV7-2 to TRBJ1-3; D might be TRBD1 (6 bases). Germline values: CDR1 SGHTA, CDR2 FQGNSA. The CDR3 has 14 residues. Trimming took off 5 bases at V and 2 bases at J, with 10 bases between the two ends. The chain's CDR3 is CASSAGATGNTIYF. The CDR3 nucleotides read TGTGCCAGCAGCGCAGGGGCAACTGGAAACACCATATATTTT.

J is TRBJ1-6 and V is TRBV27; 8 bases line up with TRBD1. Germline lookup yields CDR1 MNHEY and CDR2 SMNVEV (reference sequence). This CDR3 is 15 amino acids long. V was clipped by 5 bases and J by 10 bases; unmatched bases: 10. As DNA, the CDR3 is TGTGCCAGCAGTCCCCTTCAGGGGGCTAGATCACCCCTCCACTTT. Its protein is CASSPLQGARSPLHF.

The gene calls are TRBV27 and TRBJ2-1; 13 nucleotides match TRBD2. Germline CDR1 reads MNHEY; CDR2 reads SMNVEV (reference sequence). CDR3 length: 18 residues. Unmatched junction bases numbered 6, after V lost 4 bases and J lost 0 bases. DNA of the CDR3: TGTGCCAGCAGTTCAACTAGCGGGAGGGCCCACTCCTACAATGAGCAGTTCTTC. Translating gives CASSSTSGRAHSYNEQFF.

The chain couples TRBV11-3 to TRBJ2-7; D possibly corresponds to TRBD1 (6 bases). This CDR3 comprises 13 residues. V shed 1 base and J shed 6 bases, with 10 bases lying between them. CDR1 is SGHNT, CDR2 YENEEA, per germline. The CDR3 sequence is CASSLVGAGEQYF. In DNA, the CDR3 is TGTGCCAGCAGCTTAGTGGGGGCTGGCGAGCAGTACTTC.

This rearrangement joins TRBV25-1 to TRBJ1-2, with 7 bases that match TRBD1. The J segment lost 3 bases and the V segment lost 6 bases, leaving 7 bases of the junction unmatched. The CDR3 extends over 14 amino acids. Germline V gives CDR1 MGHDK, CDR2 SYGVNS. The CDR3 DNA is TGTGCCAGCAGAGACAGGGTTCAGGACTATGGCTACACCTTC. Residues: CASRDRVQDYGYTF.

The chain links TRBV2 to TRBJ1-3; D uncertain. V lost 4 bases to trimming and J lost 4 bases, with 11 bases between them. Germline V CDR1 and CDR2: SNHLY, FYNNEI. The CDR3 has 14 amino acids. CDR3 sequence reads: CASSGSEYGNTIYF. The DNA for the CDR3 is TGTGCCAGCAGTGGGTCAGAATACGGAAACACCATATATTTT.

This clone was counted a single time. As DNA, the CDR3 is TGTGCCAGCAGCTTGTCCACAGGACCCCTGAACACTGAAGCTTTCTTT. Translation gives CASSLSTGPLNTEAFF. The V call is TRBV11-1, the J call TRBJ1-1, with D maybe TRBD1 (5 bases). The CDR3 length is 16 residues. Germline V gene data show CDR1 as SGHAT and CDR2 as FQDESV (reference sequence). V was trimmed by 3 bases and J by 0 bases, leaving 14 bases between them. Based on the CDR3 plus reference TRBV11-1 and TRBJ1-1, the full variable domain is EAEVAQSPRYKITEKSQAVAFWCDPISGHATLYWYRQILGQGPELLVQFQDESVVDDSQLPKDRFSAERLKGVDSTLKIQPAELGDSAMYLCASSLSTGPLNTEAFFGQGTRLTVV.

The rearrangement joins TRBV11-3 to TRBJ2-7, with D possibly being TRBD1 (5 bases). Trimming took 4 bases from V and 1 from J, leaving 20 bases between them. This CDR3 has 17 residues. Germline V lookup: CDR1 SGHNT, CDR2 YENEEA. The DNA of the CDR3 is TGTGCCAGCAGCTCCATAGGGCCAGGGCTTGGATCCTACGAGCAGTACTTC. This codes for CASSSIGPGLGSYEQYF.

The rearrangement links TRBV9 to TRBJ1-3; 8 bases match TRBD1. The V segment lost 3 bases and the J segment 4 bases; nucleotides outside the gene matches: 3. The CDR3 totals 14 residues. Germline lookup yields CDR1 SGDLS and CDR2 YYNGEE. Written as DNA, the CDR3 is TGTGCCAGCAGCGGATGGACAGGGGGAAACACCATATATTTT. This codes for CASSGWTGGNTIYF. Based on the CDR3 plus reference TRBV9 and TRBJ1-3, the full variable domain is DSGVTQTPKHLITATGQRVTLRCSPRSGDLSVYWYQQSLDQGLQFLIQYYNGEERAKGNILERFSAQQFPDLHSELNLSSLELGDSALYFCASSGWTGGNTIYFGEGSWLTVV.

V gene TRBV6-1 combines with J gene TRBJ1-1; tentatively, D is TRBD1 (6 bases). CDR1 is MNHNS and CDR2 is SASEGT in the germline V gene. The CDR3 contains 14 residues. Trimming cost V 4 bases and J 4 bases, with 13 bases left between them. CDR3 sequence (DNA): TGTGCCAGCAGTGCACAGGGTAGAGTCACTGAAGCTTTCTTT. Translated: CASSAQGRVTEAFF.

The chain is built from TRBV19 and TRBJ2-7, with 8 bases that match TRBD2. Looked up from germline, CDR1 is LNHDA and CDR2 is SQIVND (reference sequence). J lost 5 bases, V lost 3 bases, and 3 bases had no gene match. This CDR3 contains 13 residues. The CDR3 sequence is CASSISLADEQYF. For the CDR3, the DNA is TGTGCCAGTAGTATTTCACTAGCGGACGAGCAGTACTTC.